The sequence of this T cell receptor beta chain was determined in a study of shared clonotypes between healthy human individuals. Study-level findings and limits: Approximately 4.9% of naive CD4 clonotypes were shared across four donors. There were few donors, and this limited the genetic and exposure-history diversity represented.

Note on this clone: The antigen is undetermined.

The CDR3 is 16 amino acids. With V trimmed by 7 bases and J by 6 bases, 15 bases remained unmatched. Germline lookup yields CDR1 LNHDA and CDR2 SQIVND (reference sequence). Sorted subsets were amplified in replicate PCRs using 200 ng DNA, approximately 30,000 T cell genomes. TCRdb's table, derived via immunoSEQ multiplex PCR, lists solely in-frame clones and lacks some. The sample carries 2 million to 3 million clones, more than 80% recorded once. The TCR originated in a man younger than 35 in good health. The chain uses TRBV19 and TRBJ2-7; 10 positions agree with TRBD2. The sequenced sample was naive CD4+ T cells sorted from blood. Subset described: CD45RA+ positively selected. The CDR3 nucleotides read TGTGCCAGTACCTTTCAGGGGACTAGCGCCATGAGCGAGCAGTACTTC. Protein sequence: CASTFQGTSAMSEQYF.